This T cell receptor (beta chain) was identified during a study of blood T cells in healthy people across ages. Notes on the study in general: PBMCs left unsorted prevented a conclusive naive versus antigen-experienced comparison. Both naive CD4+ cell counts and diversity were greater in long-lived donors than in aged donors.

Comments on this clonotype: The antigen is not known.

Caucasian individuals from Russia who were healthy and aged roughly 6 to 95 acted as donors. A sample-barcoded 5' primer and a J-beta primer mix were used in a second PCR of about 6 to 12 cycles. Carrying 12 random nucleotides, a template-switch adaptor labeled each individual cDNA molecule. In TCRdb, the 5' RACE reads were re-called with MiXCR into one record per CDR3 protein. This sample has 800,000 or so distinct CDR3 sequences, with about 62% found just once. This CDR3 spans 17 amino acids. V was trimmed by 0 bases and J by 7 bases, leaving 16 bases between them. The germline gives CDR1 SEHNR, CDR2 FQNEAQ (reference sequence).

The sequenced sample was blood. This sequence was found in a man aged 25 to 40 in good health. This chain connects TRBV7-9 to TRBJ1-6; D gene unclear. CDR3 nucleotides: TGTGCCAGCAGCTTAGCACGGGCCCCCGCGGGGAATTCACCCCTCCACTTT. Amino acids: CASSLARAPAGNSPLHF.